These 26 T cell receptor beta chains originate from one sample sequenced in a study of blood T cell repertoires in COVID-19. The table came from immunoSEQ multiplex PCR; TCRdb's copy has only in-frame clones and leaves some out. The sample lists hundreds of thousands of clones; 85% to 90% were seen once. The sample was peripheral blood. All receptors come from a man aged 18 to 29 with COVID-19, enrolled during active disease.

The CDR3 DNA reads TGTGCCAGCAGCTTGGAGTTCCCCTACGAGCAGTACTTC. Protein: CASSLEFPYEQYF. This chain connects TRBV11-2 to TRBJ2-7; D is ambiguous. Germline V gene sequence: CDR1 SGHAT, CDR2 FQNNGV. Trimming cost V 3 bases and J 2 bases, with 8 bases left between them. The CDR3 covers 13 residues.

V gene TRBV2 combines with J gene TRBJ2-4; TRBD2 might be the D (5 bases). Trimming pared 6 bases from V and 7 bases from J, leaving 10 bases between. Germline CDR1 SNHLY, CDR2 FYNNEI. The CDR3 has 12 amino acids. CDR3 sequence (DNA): TGTGCCAGCAGCCAAGGACTCAACATTCAGTACTTC. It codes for CASSQGLNIQYF.

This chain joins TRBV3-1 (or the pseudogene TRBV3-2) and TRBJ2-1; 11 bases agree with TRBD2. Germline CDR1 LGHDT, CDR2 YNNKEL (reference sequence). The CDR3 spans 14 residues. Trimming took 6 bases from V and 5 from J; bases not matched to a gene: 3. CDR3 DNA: TGTGCCAGCAGGGATAGCGGGGGGGACAATGAGCAGTTCTTC. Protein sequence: CASRDSGGDNEQFF.

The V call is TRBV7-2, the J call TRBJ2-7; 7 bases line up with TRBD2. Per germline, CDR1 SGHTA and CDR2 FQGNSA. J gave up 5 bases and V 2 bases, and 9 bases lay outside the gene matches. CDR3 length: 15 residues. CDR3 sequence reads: CASSLKSGNADEQYF. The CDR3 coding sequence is TGTGCCAGCAGCTTAAAGAGCGGGAATGCCGACGAGCAGTACTTC.

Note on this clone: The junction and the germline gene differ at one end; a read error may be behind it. The CDR3: CASSLSSPGEAVF. CDR3 nucleotides: TGTGCCAGCAGTTTATCAAGCCCTGGTGAGGCGGTCTTC. The genes are TRBV27 and TRBJ2-1; D is unclear. The length of the CDR3 is 13 residues. Germline values: CDR1 MNHEY, CDR2 SMNVEV (reference sequence).

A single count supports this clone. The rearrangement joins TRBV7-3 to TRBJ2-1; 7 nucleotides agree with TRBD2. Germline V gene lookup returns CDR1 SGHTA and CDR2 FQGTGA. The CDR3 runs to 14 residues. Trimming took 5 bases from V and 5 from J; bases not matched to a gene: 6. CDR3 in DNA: TGTGCCAGCAGCATAGAGCGGGAACACAATGAGCAGTTCTTC. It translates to CASSIEREHNEQFF.

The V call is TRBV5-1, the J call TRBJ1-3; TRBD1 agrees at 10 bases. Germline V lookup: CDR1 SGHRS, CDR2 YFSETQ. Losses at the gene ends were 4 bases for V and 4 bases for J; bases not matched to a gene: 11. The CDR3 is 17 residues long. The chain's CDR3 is CASSITGTGVDGNTIYF. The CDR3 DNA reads TGCGCCAGCAGCATAACCGGGACAGGGGTTGACGGAAACACCATATATTTT.

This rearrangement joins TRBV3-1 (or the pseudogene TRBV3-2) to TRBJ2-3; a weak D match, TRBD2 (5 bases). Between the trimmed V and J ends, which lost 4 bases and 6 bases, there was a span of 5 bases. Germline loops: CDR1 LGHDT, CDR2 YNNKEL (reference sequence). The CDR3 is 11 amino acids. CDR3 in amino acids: CASSPGDTQYF. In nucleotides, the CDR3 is TGTGCCAGCAGCCCGGGGGATACGCAGTATTTT.

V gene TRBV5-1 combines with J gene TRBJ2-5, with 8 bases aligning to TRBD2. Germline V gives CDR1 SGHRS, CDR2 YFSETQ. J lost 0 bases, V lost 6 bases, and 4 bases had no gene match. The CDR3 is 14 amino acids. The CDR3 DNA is TGCGCCAGCACCTTAGCGGGAAACCAAGAGACCCAGTACTTC. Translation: CASTLAGNQETQYF. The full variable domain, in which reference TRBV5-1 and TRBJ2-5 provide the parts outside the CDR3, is KAGVTQTPRYLIKTRGQQVTLSCSPISGHRSVSWYQQTPGQGLQFLFEYFSETQRNKGNFPGRFSGRQFSNSRSEMNVSTLELGDSALYLCASTLAGNQETQYFGPGTRLLVL.

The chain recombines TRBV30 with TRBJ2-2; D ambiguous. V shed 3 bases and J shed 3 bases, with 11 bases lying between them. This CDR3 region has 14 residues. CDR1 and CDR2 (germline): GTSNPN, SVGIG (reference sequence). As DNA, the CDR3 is TGTGCCTGGAGCGCCCGCGACTACACCGGGGAGCTGTTTTTT. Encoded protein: CAWSARDYTGELFF.

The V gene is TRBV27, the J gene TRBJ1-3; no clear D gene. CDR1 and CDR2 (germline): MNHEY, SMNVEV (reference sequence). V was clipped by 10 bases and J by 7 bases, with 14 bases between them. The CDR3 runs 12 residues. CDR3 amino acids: CATRPKRNTIYF. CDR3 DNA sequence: TGTGCCACCAGACCGAAACGGAACACCATATATTTT.

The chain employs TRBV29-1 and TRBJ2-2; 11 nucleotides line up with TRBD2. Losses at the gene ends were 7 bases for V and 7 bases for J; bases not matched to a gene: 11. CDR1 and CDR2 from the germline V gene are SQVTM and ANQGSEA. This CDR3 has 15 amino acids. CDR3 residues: CSGGASGGFGGELFF. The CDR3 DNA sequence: TGCAGCGGTGGGGCTAGCGGGGGGTTTGGCGGGGAGCTGTTTTTT.

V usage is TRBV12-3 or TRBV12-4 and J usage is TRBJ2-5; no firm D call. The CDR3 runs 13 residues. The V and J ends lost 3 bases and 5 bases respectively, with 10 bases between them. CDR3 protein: CASSFTRRETQYF. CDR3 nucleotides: TGTGCCAGCAGTTTTACTCGGCGGGAGACCCAGTACTTC.

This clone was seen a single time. The DNA of the CDR3 is TGTGCCAGCAGCCGGGCCGGACTAGCGGGAGGGGTTCTCAAGCAGTTCTTC. Translated, it gives CASSRAGLAGGVLKQFF. This rearrangement joins TRBV11-3 to TRBJ2-1; 15 positions agree with TRBD2. Germline CDR1 is SGHNT and CDR2 is YENEEA. The V segment lost 5 bases and the J segment 11 bases; nucleotides outside the gene matches: 13. The CDR3 is 17 amino acids.

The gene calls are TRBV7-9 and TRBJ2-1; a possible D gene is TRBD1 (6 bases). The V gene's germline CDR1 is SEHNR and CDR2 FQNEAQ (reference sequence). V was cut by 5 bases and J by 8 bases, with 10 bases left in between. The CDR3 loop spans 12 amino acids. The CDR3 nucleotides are TGTGCCAGCAGCGTCCAGGGGTATGAGCAGTTCTTC. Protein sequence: CASSVQGYEQFF.

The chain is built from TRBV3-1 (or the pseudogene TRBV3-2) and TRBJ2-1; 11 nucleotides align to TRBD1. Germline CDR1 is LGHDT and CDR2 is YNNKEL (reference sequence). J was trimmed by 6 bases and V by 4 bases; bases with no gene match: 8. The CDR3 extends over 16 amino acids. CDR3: CASSPEDRGPFNEQFF. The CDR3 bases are TGTGCCAGCAGCCCAGAGGACAGGGGGCCTTTCAATGAGCAGTTCTTC.

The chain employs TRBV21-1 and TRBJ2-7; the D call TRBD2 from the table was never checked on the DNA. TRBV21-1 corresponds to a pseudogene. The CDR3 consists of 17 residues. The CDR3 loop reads CASSKRASRSSSYEQYF. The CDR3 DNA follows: TGTGCCAGCAGCAAAAGAGCTAGCCGTTCAAGCTCCTACGAGCAGTACTTC.

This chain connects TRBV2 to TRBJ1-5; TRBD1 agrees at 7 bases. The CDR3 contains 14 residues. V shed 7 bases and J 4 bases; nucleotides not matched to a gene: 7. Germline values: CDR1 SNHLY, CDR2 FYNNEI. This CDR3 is CASTGLQGNQPQHF. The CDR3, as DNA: TGTGCCAGCACCGGTCTACAGGGGAATCAGCCCCAGCATTTT.

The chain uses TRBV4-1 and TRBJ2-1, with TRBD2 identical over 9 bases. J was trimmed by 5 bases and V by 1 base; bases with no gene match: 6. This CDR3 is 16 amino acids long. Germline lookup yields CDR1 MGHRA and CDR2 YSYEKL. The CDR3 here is CASSQVRAGGDNEQFF. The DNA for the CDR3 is TGCGCCAGCAGCCAAGTAAGAGCGGGGGGCGACAATGAGCAGTTCTTC.

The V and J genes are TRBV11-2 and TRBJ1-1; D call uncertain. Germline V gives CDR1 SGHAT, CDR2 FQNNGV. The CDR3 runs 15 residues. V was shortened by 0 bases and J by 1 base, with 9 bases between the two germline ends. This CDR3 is CASSLESGGNTEAFF. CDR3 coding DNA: TGTGCCAGCAGCTTAGAATCGGGAGGGAACACTGAAGCTTTCTTT.

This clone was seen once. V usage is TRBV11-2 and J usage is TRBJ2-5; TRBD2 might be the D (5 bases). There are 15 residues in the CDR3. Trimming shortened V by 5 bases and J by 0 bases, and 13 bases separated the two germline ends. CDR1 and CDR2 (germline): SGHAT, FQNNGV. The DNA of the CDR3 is TGTGCCAGCAGCCGCGAGGGTGGGCACCAAGAGACCCAGTACTTC. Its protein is CASSREGGHQETQYF.

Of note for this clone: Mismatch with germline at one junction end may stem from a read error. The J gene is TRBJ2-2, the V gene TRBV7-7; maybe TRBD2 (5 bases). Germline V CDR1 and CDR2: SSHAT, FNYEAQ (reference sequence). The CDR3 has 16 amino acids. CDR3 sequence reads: CASSLALATTTGELFF. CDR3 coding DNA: TGTGCTAGCAGCTTAGCGCTAGCCACAACCACCGGGGAGCTGTTTTTT.

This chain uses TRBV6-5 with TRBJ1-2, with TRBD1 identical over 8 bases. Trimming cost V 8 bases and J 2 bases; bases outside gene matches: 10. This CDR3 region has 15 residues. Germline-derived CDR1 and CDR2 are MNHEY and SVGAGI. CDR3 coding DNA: TGTGCCAGCTATGGACAGGGCCGTCGGAACTATGGCTACACCTTC. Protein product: CASYGQGRRNYGYTF.

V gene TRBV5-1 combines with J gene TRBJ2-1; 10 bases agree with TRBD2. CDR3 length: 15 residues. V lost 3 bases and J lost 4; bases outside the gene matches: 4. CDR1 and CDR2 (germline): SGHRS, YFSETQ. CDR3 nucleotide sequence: TGCGCCAGCAGCTCCGCTAGCGGGAGATACAATGAGCAGTTCTTC. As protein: CASSSASGRYNEQFF.

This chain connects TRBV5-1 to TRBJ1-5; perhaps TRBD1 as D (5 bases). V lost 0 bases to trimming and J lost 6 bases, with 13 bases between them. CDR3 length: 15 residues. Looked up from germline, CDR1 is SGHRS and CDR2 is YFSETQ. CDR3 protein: CASSLDPGRGQPQHF. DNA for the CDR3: TGCGCCAGCAGCTTGGATCCAGGGCGGGGTCAGCCCCAGCATTTT. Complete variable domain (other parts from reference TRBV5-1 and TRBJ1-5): KAGVTQTPRYLIKTRGQQVTLSCSPISGHRSVSWYQQTPGQGLQFLFEYFSETQRNKGNFPGRFSGRQFSNSRSEMNVSTLELGDSALYLCASSLDPGRGQPQHFGDGTRLSIL.

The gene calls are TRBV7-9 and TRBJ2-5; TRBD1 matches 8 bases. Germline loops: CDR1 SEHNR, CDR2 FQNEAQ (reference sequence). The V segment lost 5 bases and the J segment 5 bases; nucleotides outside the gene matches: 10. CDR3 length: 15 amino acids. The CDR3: CASSPVRTGRETQYF. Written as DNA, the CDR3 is TGTGCCAGCAGCCCGGTTCGGACAGGGCGGGAGACCCAGTACTTC.